This T cell receptor beta chain was identified in a study of regulatory T cells in long-lasting Graves disease. This clonotype was counted between two and nine times. Trimming shortened V by 0 bases and J by 3 bases, and 12 bases separated the two germline ends. The CDR3 runs 15 residues. Germline V gives CDR1 SGDLS, CDR2 YYNGEE. Assembly of TCR beta libraries relied on iRepertoire HTBI primers together with Arm-PCR of CDR3 regions. From the multiplex PCR reads, TCRdb called clonotypes with MiXCR, one entry per CDR3 protein. This sample has roughly 420,000 distinct CDR3 sequences, with roughly 16% found just once. Indicated time point: newly diagnosed GD, antithyroid drugs for less than 3 months. PBMC-derived RNA was used for the TCR library.

The TCR comes from a female donor with Graves disease. The V and J genes are TRBV9 and TRBJ1-2; D gene unclear. Source: peripheral blood mononuclear cells (PBMCs), taken at new diagnosis, from a patient treated with antithyroid drugs. The CDR3 protein is CASSVGVAIDYGYTF. The CDR3 nucleotides read TGTGCCAGCAGCGTAGGTGTAGCTATCGACTATGGCTACACCTTC.